Reported below is one T cell receptor beta chain. Its antigen is unknown. Per-base quality was not reported, and no clone a single base away is much larger than it. For CDR1 and CDR2, the germline V gene (reference sequence) lists PRHDT and FYEKMQ. The cysteine opens and the phenylalanine closes a CDR3 of 16 amino acids. The CDR3 DNA has 48 bases and is translated from base 1. Germline trimming amounts to 4 bases on V and 4 bases on J, with 12 as the count of junction bases outside the gene matches. Each collaborating institution followed its own protocols to collect whole blood in K2EDTA tubes. For TCRbeta analysis, collaborators shipped samples as frozen whole blood, isolated PBMCs, or DNA extracted from either of those sample types. TCRbeta CDR3 regions were amplified from genomic DNA using the immunoSEQ Assay, a bias-controlled multiplex PCR. On the study's bioinformatics: The number of nucleated cells in each sample was estimated by amplification of reference gene primers within the assay. To quantify the absolute abundance of each unique TCRbeta CDR3 rearrangement, sequence reads were collapsed and filtered. For each sample, productive Simpson clonality was calculated as the square root of Simpson's diversity index across productive rearrangements. Drawn from immuneACCESS, this table holds only the in-frame rearrangements with V and J called that TCRdb kept. Clones are partly lost; checked studies trace under half to an unresolved V gene and leave the rest unexplained. V, J and clone size are those of that table, while D and trimming were read from the DNA. The sample yields about 220,000 clones; less than 85% were counted once. Around 3.5% of the sample is in the top ten clones.

The sample is drawn from a study of blood T cell repertoires in COVID-19 (dated by TCRdb to the early 2020s). Looking at the study overall: Collaborator samples came from the United States, Italy and Spain and covered acute and convalescent phases of COVID-19. Samples were obtained from the ongoing ImmuneRACE study (first 160 participants) and from about 1,300 subjects provided by 6 global collaborators. The material from the prospective study consisted of cDNA or gDNA derived from T cells, B-cell-depleted T cells, or PBMCs. Where HLA class I and class II types were available, the types were taken from metadata supplied by the sample provider, not from assay-based typing. Nearly every sample came with metadata listing a de-identified subject ID, COVID-19 status, age in years and sex. The repertoires were released in a freely available public database meant as a resource for research on the immune response to SARS-CoV-2. Subjects who had been exposed to COVID-19, were actively infected with it, or had recovered from it provided the deeply sampled blood TCRbeta repertoires that made up the dataset. On the study overall, not on this receptor specifically: How much clinical and demographic metadata was included differed by source and by participant, and the metadata was provided uncurated.

This TCR derives from a woman of 80 years or more with acute or convalescent COVID-19. The sequenced material came from peripheral blood. The rearranged segments are TRBV13 and TRBJ2-7; TRBD1 aligns with 8 central bases. The CDR3 protein: CASSSRAGGLVYEQYF. The DNA sequence is as follows: TGTGCCAGCAGCTCCCGGGCAGGGGGCTTGGTATACGAGCAGTACTTC.